Sequencing of this TCR beta chain was carried out in a study of blood T cell repertoires in COVID-19. Sequenced by immunoSEQ multiplex PCR; TCRdb stores in-frame clones only, minus some. The sample shows 260,000 or so clones, 65% to 90% of them seen only once. The V end lost 3 bases, the J end lost 5 bases, and 10 bases lay between the germline ends. The length of the CDR3 is 13 residues. Germline V CDR1 and CDR2: GTSNPN, SVGIG (reference sequence). The receptor was derived from a man aged 18 to 35 who had recovered from COVID-19. The sample was PBMCs or T cells enriched from blood (not recorded which). The rearrangement links TRBV30 to TRBJ1-4, with a possible D match to TRBD1 (6 bases). The CDR3 coding sequence is TGTGCCTGGAGATGGACAGAGAATGAAAAACTGTTTTTT. Translated: CAWRWTENEKLFF.